This section outlines one TCR beta chain sequence together with its context. Its antigen remains undetermined. No per-base quality is available; no much larger clone lies one base away. This entry is derived from a study of tumor-infiltrating lymphocytes in primary liver carcinoma (dated by TCRdb to about 2017). Regarding the research as a whole: Five patients with histopathologically diagnosed primary liver carcinoma underwent surgical resection in China between November 2015 and 2016. Hepatocellular carcinoma (four) or combined HCC and intrahepatic cholangiocarcinoma (one) was present in the five patients, who were three men and two women aged 30 to 69 years. The tumors of the five patients were staged as T1-T3 N0M0, with maximum diameters ranging from roughly 4 to 10 cm. Each sample produced roughly 3.65 to 7.13 million productive TCRbeta reads, and read depth showed no significant difference between tissue types. TCRbeta repertoire sequencing, expression microarrays and whole-exome sequencing were combined in the study across five regions of each liver tumor, with adjacent normal tissue and blood also included. TCRbeta repertoire sequencing covered some 35 specimens from 5 patients: roughly 25 tumor regions, 5 adjacent noncancerous liver tissues and 5 peripheral blood samples. Reproducibility between technical replicate repertoires was high, with correlation coefficients above 0.95 and mean shared-clone rates about 0.91. Paper-wide results and their limitations: Bulk unsorted samples precluded comparing CD4+ and CD8+ T cell repertoires. Compared with blood, tumors had a significantly larger share of the repertoire taken up by the top 250 clones (p = 0.039). With just a few patients in the study, the authors point out that the findings should be validated in a larger study. Repertoire overlap was found to be higher between tumor regions (mean roughly 36%) than between tumor-adjacent (approximately 17%) or tumor-blood (about 15%) pairs, consistent with antigen-driven expansion. Only the TCR beta chain was sequenced, which likely underestimates true repertoire diversity because unpaired alpha chains were not captured.

RNA from unsorted whole blood was extracted with TRIzol reagent, and germline DNA was obtained with the DNeasy Blood & Tissue kit. Patients had chronic HBV infection and were treatment-naive at sampling. Before surgery, about 4 milliliters of peripheral blood were collected into K2EDTA tubes. The germline V gene encodes CDR1 SEHNR and CDR2 FQNEAQ (reference sequence). Trimming removed 2 bases from V and 4 bases from J, leaving 11 bases between the germline ends. Its CDR3 holds 14 amino acids, cysteine through phenylalanine. Of the read, only the CDR3 DNA is kept; its 42 bases are in frame from base 1. TCRbeta-specific cDNA was reverse-transcribed from approximately 500 ng total RNA using a constant-region primer and ProtoScript II reverse transcriptase. Construction of the TCRbeta libraries relied on three nested rounds of multiplex PCR, following a slightly modified ARM-PCR procedure. Each of the first two PCR rounds ran for approximately 10 cycles and used multiplex TRBV1-TRBV30 forward primers together with a Cbeta reverse primer. Sample barcodes and Illumina adapters were attached in a final 25-cycle PCR using Deep VentR polymerase. Amplicons of 200-500 bp were gel-purified with a QIAquick gel extraction kit before sequencing. TCRbeta amplicons were sequenced on an Illumina HiSeq 2500 with 250-bp paired-end reads. The source study handled its data this way. Quality trimming of reads was performed with Trimmomatic v0.33, and paired reads were merged with FLASH v1.2.11 so that full CDR3 sequences could be recovered. V, D and J germline segments were assigned to the rearranged TCRbeta sequences by MiGEC v1.2.1b. Clonotype statistics and Shannon-Wiener diversity indices were calculated with VDJtools v1.0.0. To reduce sampling bias, subsequent analyses other than the diversity analysis used only the 250 most abundant clonotypes in each sample. TCRdb reworked the public reads: Q25 trimming with fastp, MiXCR clone assembly, productive beta chains retained. Rows are combined by CDR3 protein, so each entry shows the most common genes and DNA. V and J calls and clone size were set by TCRdb, not the authors. The sample data list 190,000 or so distinct CDR3 sequences, and less than 65% of these were observed just once. The top ten clones comprise under 7.5% of the sample.

Sequences were obtained from peripheral blood. The TCR originated in an older woman with primary liver carcinoma and hepatitis B virus infection. The chain is made from TRBV7-9 and TRBJ1-1, with an unclear D gene assignment. The CDR3 protein is CASSLSLLATEAFF. DNA sequence: TGTGCCAGCAGCTTAAGCCTACTGGCCACTGAAGCTTTCTTT. The variable domain in full, with residues beyond the CDR3 obtained from the reference TRBV7-9 and TRBJ1-1 genes, is DTGVSQNPRHKITKRGQNVTFRCDPISEHNRLYWYRQTLGQGPEFLTYFQNEAQLEKSRLLSDRFSAERPKGSFSTLEIQRTEQGDSAMYLCASSLSLLATEAFFGQGTRLTVV.